This TCR beta chain is from a study of tumor and adjacent non-tumor tissue in lung cancer. In the study overall: Samples averaged roughly 4.2 million productive TCRbeta reads each. Findings of the study overall: Top 100 clones took a larger repertoire share in normal lung.

Notes on this clonotype: Its antigen remains unknown. The junction shows a germline mismatch at one end, possibly a read error.

This sample's RNA came from whole unsorted tissue. Three rounds of nested PCR, following a modified ARM-PCR protocol, produced the TCRbeta library. TCRdb analysed the multiplex PCR reads with MiXCR anew, one entry per CDR3 protein. The sample has about 75,000 distinct CDR3 sequences, over 70% seen once; the top ten hold 10% to 15%. The germline CDR1 and CDR2 sequences are MNHNY and SVGAGI (reference sequence). The CDR3 runs 14 residues. The chain carries TRBV6-6 and TRBJ2-3; weak D call: TRBD1 (6 bases). The TCR sequence derives from a woman in her 50s with non-small cell lung cancer. Sample: lung tumor tissue. The CDR3 coding sequence is TGTGCCAGCAGTGCCCAGGGACAAATAGATACGCGGTATTTT. Translating gives CASSAQGQIDTRYF.